The 11 T cell receptor beta chains below come from one sample, sequenced in a study of blood T cell repertoires in COVID-19. Profiling relied on immunoSEQ multiplex PCR, and the TCRdb table lists in-frame clones only, not all of them. The data hold some 120,000 clones, with 85% to 90% observed a single time. Sequencing was done on a sample of peripheral blood. All receptors come from a woman older than 75 with COVID-19, enrolled during active disease.

This clone showed up just a few times. V usage is TRBV2 and J usage is TRBJ1-5, with D unclear. Germline loops: CDR1 SNHLY, CDR2 FYNNEI. The CDR3 is 18 residues long. Trimming pared 1 base from V and 1 base from J, leaving 17 bases between. CDR3 residues: CASSEVVDGVKSNQPQHF. The CDR3 bases are TGTGCCAGCAGTGAAGTAGTTGACGGAGTAAAGAGCAATCAGCCCCAGCATTTT.

This rearrangement joins TRBV21-1 to TRBJ2-3; TRBD1 is taken as the D call from the table, unchecked against the DNA. TRBV21-1 is a pseudogene. CDR3 length: 13 amino acids. The CDR3 DNA reads as TGTGCCAGCAGCTCATCCCGCACAGATACGCAGTATTTT. It encodes CASSSSRTDTQYF.

The chain uses TRBV5-6 and TRBJ2-5; 13 nucleotides line up with TRBD2. There are 17 residues in the CDR3. Trimming took 4 bases from V and 2 from J; bases not matched to a gene: 8. Germline assignment: CDR1 SGHDT and CDR2 YYEEEE. The CDR3 DNA is TGTGCCAGCAGCCTAGGACTAGCGGGAGTATGGCAAGAGACCCAGTACTTC. This encodes CASSLGLAGVWQETQYF.

This chain links TRBV5-8 with TRBJ1-1; D remains unclear. The germline V and J ends were trimmed by 1 base and 8 bases, with 12 bases remaining between them. The CDR3 spans 13 residues. Per the germline V gene, CDR1 is SGHTS and CDR2 is YDEGEE. The chain's CDR3 is CASSLSGRWEAFF. Here the CDR3 DNA reads TGTGCCAGCAGCTTGTCGGGGAGGTGGGAAGCTTTCTTT.

V usage is TRBV28 and J usage is TRBJ2-7; weak D call: TRBD1 (6 bases). V lost 2 bases to trimming and J lost 4 bases, with 18 bases between them. The CDR3 is 16 residues long. Per the germline V gene, CDR1 is MDHEN and CDR2 is SYDVKM. The CDR3 is CASSLAKGGQGYEQYF. Written as DNA, the CDR3 is TGTGCCAGCAGTTTAGCCAAAGGGGGACAAGGGTACGAGCAGTACTTC.

V and J are TRBV28 and TRBJ2-2; D is undetermined. Trimming took off 2 bases at V and 5 bases at J, with 9 bases between the two ends. The CDR3 sequence is 14 residues long. Germline V gives CDR1 MDHEN, CDR2 SYDVKM. The CDR3 loop is CASSLISQTGELFF. In nucleotides, the CDR3 is TGTGCCAGCAGTTTAATAAGCCAAACCGGGGAGCTGTTTTTT.

The chain recombines TRBV5-6 with TRBJ1-5, with D possibly TRBD1 on 5 matching bases. CDR1 SGHDT and CDR2 YYEEEE come from the germline V gene. The V gene lost 0 bases and the J gene lost 6 bases, with 10 bases spanning the gap. The CDR3 runs 14 residues. The CDR3 DNA sequence: TGTGCCAGCAGCTTGGGCAGGGTGCTTCAGCCCCAGCATTTT. Its translation: CASSLGRVLQPQHF. The complete variable domain, with remaining parts taken from reference TRBV5-6 and TRBJ1-5, reads DAGVTQSPTHLIKTRGQQVTLRCSPKSGHDTVSWYQQALGQGPQFIFQYYEEEERQRGNFPDRFSGHQFPNYSSELNVNALLLGDSALYLCASSLGRVLQPQHFGDGTRLSIL.

The V gene is TRBV7-9, the J gene TRBJ2-3; no definite D call. V was cut by 4 bases and J by 4 bases, with 15 bases left in between. The germline gives CDR1 SEHNR, CDR2 FQNEAQ (reference sequence). The CDR3 consists of 15 residues. Here the CDR3 DNA reads TGTGCCAGCAGCTCCGTGTCGGTAGAGGCAGATACGCAGTATTTT. It specifies CASSSVSVEADTQYF.

CDR3 in amino acids: CASSIGQDSRGYTF. CDR3 nucleotide sequence: TGCGCCAGCAGCATCGGACAGGACTCGCGTGGCTACACCTTC. The V and J genes are TRBV5-1 and TRBJ1-2; 7 nucleotides line up with TRBD1. V shed 4 bases and J 7 bases; nucleotides not matched to a gene: 10. This CDR3 contains 14 residues. Germline values: CDR1 SGHRS, CDR2 YFSETQ.

This chain joins TRBV4-3 and TRBJ2-1, with 8 bases aligning to TRBD2. Germline V gene data show CDR1 as LGHNA and CDR2 as YSLEER. The CDR3 consists of 16 residues. J lost 4 bases, V lost 0 bases, and 5 bases had no gene match. CDR3 residues: CASSQDLSGGYNEQFF. Here the CDR3 DNA reads TGCGCCAGCAGCCAAGATCTCAGCGGGGGATACAATGAGCAGTTCTTC.

This clone was counted only a few times. J is TRBJ2-7 and V is TRBV7-9; D remains unclear. With 0 bases removed from V and 2 bases from J, the gap between germline ends came to 5 bases. The CDR3 contains 13 residues. Germline V gives CDR1 SEHNR, CDR2 FQNEAQ (reference sequence). The CDR3 coding sequence is TGTGCCAGCAGCTTAGCTTTCGCCTACGAGCAGTACTTC. Its protein product is CASSLAFAYEQYF. Drawing the rest from reference TRBV7-9 and TRBJ2-7, the complete variable domain is DTGVSQNPRHKITKRGQNVTFRCDPISEHNRLYWYRQTLGQGPEFLTYFQNEAQLEKSRLLSDRFSAERPKGSFSTLEIQRTEQGDSAMYLCASSLAFAYEQYFGPGTRLTVT.